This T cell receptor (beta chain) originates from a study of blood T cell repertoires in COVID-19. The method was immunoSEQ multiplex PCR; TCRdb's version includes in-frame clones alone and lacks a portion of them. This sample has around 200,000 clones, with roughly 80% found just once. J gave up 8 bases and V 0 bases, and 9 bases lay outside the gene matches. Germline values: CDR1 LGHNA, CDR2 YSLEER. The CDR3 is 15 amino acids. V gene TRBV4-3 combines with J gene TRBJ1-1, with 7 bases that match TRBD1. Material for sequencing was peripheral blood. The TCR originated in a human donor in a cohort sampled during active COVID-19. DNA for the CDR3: TGCGCCAGCAGCCAAGATCGACAGGGTGGCAGCGAAGCTTTCTTT. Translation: CASSQDRQGGSEAFF.